Sequencing of this TCR beta chain was carried out in a study of shared clonotypes between healthy human individuals. V shed 8 bases and J shed 4 bases, with 12 bases lying between them. CDR3 length equals 13 residues. CDR1 and CDR2 (germline): MDHEN, SYDVKM. Study results and caveats: Non-shared clonotypes were found to have lower generation probabilities than the clonotypes that were shared by all four of the sorted-subset donors. Memory subsets had estimated richness that was generally smaller than that of naive subsets.

Around 200 ng DNA, 25,000 to 35,000 T cell genomes, went into each sorted-subset replicate PCR. Repertoires were generated with immunoSEQ multiplex PCR, while TCRdb's copy carries only in-frame clones and drops some. Of around 1,000,000 clones listed, 77% are singletons. Note on this clone: Its specificity is unknown.

The authors divided CD4+ cells into CD45RA+ naive and CD45RA-negative memory subsets. This TCR was sampled from a man younger than 35 in good health. Some clones in this sample may be carry-over from other donors' samples. The gene calls are TRBV28 and TRBJ2-1; maybe TRBD2 (6 bases). Sequencing used memory CD4+ T cells from PBMCs. Subset defined: CD45RA-negative fraction. The CDR3, as DNA: TGTGCCAGCTCCGGGACTTCTTACAATGAGCAGTTCTTC. It encodes CASSGTSYNEQFF.